A single T cell receptor (beta chain) is shown here with its context. The sample is drawn from a study of blood T cell repertoires in COVID-19. In the study overall: There were acute and convalescent COVID-19 samples, and they came from the United States, Italy and Spain. The cDNA or gDNA used as material had been derived from T cells, B-cell-depleted T cells, or PBMCs.

In the original workflow: Amplification with reference gene primers provided the estimates of nucleated cell counts. TCRdb's copy holds only in-frame clones and misses some; the assay was immunoSEQ multiplex PCR. Clone size and V and J calls were adopted from that table, with D and trimming inferred from the DNA. The data contain under 300,000 clones, about 87% of them seen just once; the ten biggest clones take up 3.7%. The ends were cut back, 2 bases at V and 0 bases at J, with 11 bases in the middle. Germline CDR1 and CDR2: SGHTA and FQGNSA. The CDR3 loop spans 16 amino acids. This TCR was sampled from a woman in her 40s with acute or convalescent COVID-19. Sequencing was performed on peripheral blood. V usage is TRBV7-2 and J usage is TRBJ1-3; D possibly corresponds to TRBD1 (5 bases). The CDR3 here is CASSLQGRASGNTIYF. The CDR3 nucleotides read TGTGCCAGCAGCTTACAGGGTAGGGCCTCTGGAAACACCATATATTTT.